This T cell receptor (beta chain) is from a study of blood T cell repertoires in COVID-19. Study as a whole: Specimens from acute and convalescent COVID-19 originated in the United States, Italy and Spain. T cells, B-cell-depleted T cells, or PBMCs supplied cDNA or gDNA.

Germline V gene data show CDR1 as LNHDA and CDR2 as SQIVND (reference sequence). This CDR3 region has 14 residues. V shed 6 bases and J 5 bases; nucleotides not matched to a gene: 7. Assay: immunoSEQ multiplex PCR; the TCRdb copy retains only in-frame clones and omits some. The table lists 20,000 to 25,000 clones, about 76% of them singletons. This receptor was identified in a man aged 65 to 85 with acute or convalescent COVID-19. V and J are TRBV19 and TRBJ1-1; 9 nucleotides line up with TRBD1. Sequencing was performed on peripheral blood. CDR3 protein: CASSRDRAGTEAFF. CDR3 coding DNA: TGTGCCAGTAGCCGGGACAGGGCGGGGACTGAAGCTTTCTTT. The whole variable domain, remainder taken from reference TRBV19 and TRBJ1-1, is DGGITQSPKYLFRKEGQNVTLSCEQNLNHDAMYWYRQDPGQGLRLIYYSQIVNDFQKGDIAEGYSVSREKKESFPLTVTSAQKNPTAFYLCASSRDRAGTEAFFGQGTRLTVV.